Included here is one T cell receptor (beta chain) sequence, with context. Its binding antigen is unknown. Base-call qualities are not available, and no considerably larger clone is one nucleotide away. Using the deep immunoSEQ assay, TCR CDR3 regions were amplified from genomic DNA by multiplex PCR. Extracted genomic DNA from each cell subset was distributed evenly across all wells of several immunoSEQ 96-well plates, and each plate was treated as a replicate. For sorted subsets, around 200 ng genomic DNA, equal to about 30,000 T cell genomes, was loaded into each replicate PCR. The purified libraries were quantified using a Qubit 3.0 fluorometer, sized with a Bioanalyzer 2100, and then quantified again using the KAPA Library Quantification kit. Every immunoSEQ 96-well plate was sequenced on a dedicated single-read 150-cycle Illumina NextSeq 550 flow cell. Regarding the original processing steps: Because the immunoSEQ output held only junctional sequences and lacked quality scores, the filtering could not match the filtering applied to full-length reads. Sequences were annotated with PyIR, a Python wrapper for IgBLAST v1.9, using IMGT germline references to assign V/J genes and CDR3. Reads were removed for weak V/J assignments (E-value above 1e-6), missing CDR3, stop codons, out-of-frame junctions, or ambiguous translated residues. V3J clonotypes were defined as sequences sharing an identical inferred V gene, J gene, and CDR3 amino acid sequence. Percentage overlap between repertoires was calculated by dividing the number of shared unique clonotypes by the size of the smaller repertoire. Three approaches were used to assess repertoire richness: RTK rarefaction, the Chao1 estimator, and Recon v2.1 estimates of unobserved clonotypes. OLGA was used to compute generation probabilities for all TCRbeta clonotypes that the gDNA method yielded from four donors. TCRdb took over this immuneACCESS table, retaining in-frame rearrangements with V and J assigned. Such tables are incomplete; in checked studies, under half of the missing clones stem from an unresolved V gene, and the remainder is unexplained. V and J calls and clone size come straight from that table; D and trimming were deduced from the DNA. Recorded for this sample are about 2.2 million clones; about 93% of them occurred a single time. Together, the top ten hold under 2% of the sample.

V is shortened by 0 bases, J by 3 bases, and the region joining them spans 14 bases. Reading from cysteine to phenylalanine, the CDR3 counts 17 amino acids. Only the CDR3 region is kept as DNA, spanning 51 bases read in frame from base 1. According to the germline V gene, CDR1 reads MGHDK and CDR2 reads SYGVNS. For the CD8 naive samples, CD45RO-negative cells were positively selected for CCR7, yielding a CD45RA+CCR7+ population from which TemRA cells were excluded. Donors were healthy HIV-negative adults with no recently reported acute infections or vaccinations. Every donor was a Caucasian adult living in Nashville, Tennessee, USA. Blood was obtained by leukapheresis, after which PBMCs were separated by Ficoll-Histopaque density gradient centrifugation and cryopreserved in liquid nitrogen vapor phase. Analytical flow cytometry was used to check the purity and quantity of each magnetically sorted T cell population. From each sorted fraction, genomic DNA was isolated and quantified by UV absorbance on a Nanodrop 2000c.

The record originates from a study of shared clonotypes between healthy human individuals (dated by TCRdb to 2018 to 2020). A note on the overall study: The cohort comprised two women and three men aged 18 to 49 years. Leukapheresis yielded between about 0.94 and 8.9 billion PBMCs per donor. For each donor, three plates each were used for CD4 naive and CD4 memory, two plates were used for CD8 naive, and one plate was used for CD8 memory. Blood TCR repertoires of about 5 healthy adults were deeply sequenced to estimate repertoire size and the extent of clonotype sharing between individuals. Libraries were prepared and TCR repertoires were sequenced by different laboratories using diverse techniques, in order to increase sequencing depth and limit assay-specific biases. What the work shows at the level of the full study, not this receptor alone: The genetic and exposure-history diversity represented was limited by the small number of donors. Higher generation probabilities were observed for clonotypes shared by all four sorted-subset donors than for non-shared clonotypes. Incomplete sequencing was indicated by rarefaction of sorted-subset datasets, despite the large sequencing depth. Approximately 4.8% of naive CD4, 3% to 3.5% of naive CD8, approximately 2.2% of memory CD4, and over 0.35% of memory CD8 clonotypes were shared across several donors. Naive subsets generally had larger estimated clonotype richness than memory subsets. Only blood was sampled, and tissue TCR repertoires likely differ from those in blood. Pairwise subsampling led to the expectation that sequencing depth would affect the degree of clonotype sharing among donors.

In this chain, TRBV25-1 is recombined with TRBJ1-4, with the identity of the D gene unclear. The specimen sequenced was naive CD8+ T cells from PBMCs. In the paper's terms, the cell subset or site label means: CD45RA+CCR7+. This TCR was recovered from a young man in good health. Some clones in this sample may be carry-over from other donors' samples. The bases are TGTGCCAGCAGTGAATATTTTGAGGGAGGGCCTAATGAAAAACTGTTTTTT. Translated, it reads CASSEYFEGGPNEKLFF.